The T cell receptor (beta chain) described here comes from a study of T-cell memory formation after mild COVID-19. Study as a whole: TCR clusters largely stayed donor specific. Overall study findings and caveats: Detection of some responders pre-infection suggested pre-existing cross-reactive memory T cells participated. Clones that contracted from day 15 to 85 had balanced CD4/CD8; later expanders were CD4+ biased. Contracting CD4+ clones were located mainly in CM and EM, and CD8+ clones in EMRA.

This clonotype was picked up a small number of times. As yet, its antigen is unknown. The CDR3 sequence is 14 residues long. Trimming took off 4 bases at V and 1 base at J, with 13 bases between the two ends. Germline CDR1 and CDR2: SQVTM and ANQGSEA. One entry per CDR3 protein results from TCRdb running MiXCR on the 5' RACE reads. Of around 450,000 distinct CDR3 sequences detected, 20% appear once; the ten largest clones hold 7.5% to 9.5%. The receptor comes from an adult woman who had mild COVID-19 (a few samples of this study predate the infection). Cell type and time point are not known. What was sequenced was PBMCs or a T cell subset sorted from them (not recorded which). The chain combines TRBV29-1 with TRBJ2-5; D is unclear. The CDR3 sequence is CSVAQTGFQETQYF. Here the CDR3 DNA reads TGCAGCGTTGCTCAGACGGGCTTCCAAGAGACCCAGTACTTC.